The 20 T cell receptor beta chains below were found in one sample sequenced in a study of cytomegalovirus exposure and HLA in healthy donors. The PCR was carried out with 60 Vbeta primers and 13 Jbeta primers. Sequencing was performed with immunoSEQ multiplex PCR; in TCRdb, only in-frame clones are kept and a portion is missing. The data contain fewer than 150,000 clones, roughly 71% of them singletons. The sample consisted of PBMCs. The receptors originated from a young man in good health and CMV-seropositive.

The CDR3 DNA reads as TGCGCCAGCAGCTTGAGGGGGGGCGCCCCGGAGACCCAGTACTTC. Its protein is CASSLRGGAPETQYF. The rearrangement links TRBV5-1 to TRBJ2-5; D is perhaps TRBD2 (7 bases). V lost 1 base and J lost 5, with 15 bases in between. CDR1 is SGHRS, CDR2 YFSETQ, per germline. CDR3 length: 15 residues.

V gene TRBV6-4 combines with J gene TRBJ2-1, with D possibly being TRBD1 (5 bases). The ends were cut back, 6 bases at V and 0 bases at J, with 12 bases in the middle. Germline assignment: CDR1 MRHNA and CDR2 SNTAGT. This CDR3 comprises 15 residues. The CDR3 loop reads CASRITGFSYNEQFF. The CDR3 nucleotides read TGTGCCAGCAGAATTACAGGATTCTCCTACAATGAGCAGTTCTTC.

J is TRBJ2-2 and V is TRBV2; D call uncertain. The CDR3 spans 15 residues. CDR1 is SNHLY, CDR2 FYNNEI, per germline. The ends were cut back, 5 bases at V and 3 bases at J, with 13 bases in the middle. The chain's CDR3 is CASSYRFSDTGELFF. CDR3 in DNA: TGTGCCAGCAGTTACAGATTCTCCGACACCGGGGAGCTGTTTTTT.

The rearrangement uses TRBV4-2 and TRBJ2-5; TRBD1 is a possible D gene (5 bases). The CDR3 totals 14 residues. Trimming stripped 4 bases from V and 0 bases from J, with 9 bases between. CDR1 and CDR2 (germline): LGHNA, YNFKEQ. The CDR3 sequence: CASSLYRYQETQYF. The DNA of the CDR3 is TGTGCCAGCAGCCTATACAGGTACCAAGAGACCCAGTACTTC.

V is TRBV9 and J is TRBJ2-7, with D possibly TRBD1 on 5 matching bases. Looked up from germline, CDR1 is SGDLS and CDR2 is YYNGEE. The CDR3 has 14 amino acids. V was trimmed by 2 bases and J by 4 bases, leaving 13 bases between them. The CDR3 sequence: CASSVQGVRYEQYV. In DNA form, the CDR3 reads TGTGCCAGCAGCGTCCAGGGTGTTAGGTACGAGCAGTACGTC.

The chain links TRBV30 to TRBJ2-4, with a weak D call TRBD2 (7 bases). V lost 5 bases and J 0 bases, leaving 20 bases between the germline ends. This CDR3 comprises 17 residues. Germline CDR1 is GTSNPN and CDR2 is SVGIG (reference sequence). The DNA of the CDR3 is TGTGCCTGGTCCACCTTAATAGGGGGGGCAGCCAAAAACATTCAGTACTTC. Translation: CAWSTLIGGAAKNIQYF.

The chain employs TRBV2 and TRBJ2-6; weak D call: TRBD1 (6 bases). The germline CDR1 and CDR2 sequences are SNHLY and FYNNEI. The CDR3 runs 15 residues. The V end lost 6 bases, the J end lost 2 bases, and 11 bases lay between the germline ends. CDR3 region: CASRGNRAGANVLTF. The CDR3 DNA is TGTGCCAGCAGGGGAAACAGGGCTGGGGCCAACGTCCTGACTTTC.

The chain employs TRBV28 and TRBJ1-2; TRBD1 matches 11 bases. V was pared by 7 bases and J by 7 bases, with 8 bases of the junction left unmatched. The CDR3 runs to 14 residues. In germline, CDR1 is MDHEN, CDR2 SYDVKM. CDR3 residues: CASKAGTGGGGYTF. In DNA, the CDR3 is TGTGCCAGCAAAGCCGGGACAGGGGGGGGTGGCTACACCTTC.

As regards this clone: Additional DNA sequences in this sample encode the identical CDR3. The chain has TRBV6-5 and TRBJ2-7; 8 nucleotides agree with TRBD1. Germline CDR1 MNHEY, CDR2 SVGAGI. With V trimmed by 6 bases and J by 5 bases, 12 bases remained unmatched. The CDR3 has 15 amino acids. For the CDR3, the DNA is TGTGCCAGCAGATCCGGACAGGGCCATAACAACGAGCAGTACGTC. Its translation: CASRSGQGHNNEQYV.

The chain has TRBV11-2 and TRBJ1-1; a weak D match, TRBD1 (5 bases). This CDR3 contains 13 residues. V was clipped by 1 base and J by 4 bases, with 7 bases between them. From germline, CDR1 is SGHAT and CDR2 FQNNGV. CDR3 bases: TGTGCCAGCAGCTTAGCAGGGATCACTGAAGCTTTCTTT. It encodes CASSLAGITEAFF.

The chain has TRBV7-5 and TRBJ2-5; the D call TRBD1 from the table was never checked on the DNA. TRBV7-5 is described as a pseudogene. The length of the CDR3 is 13 residues. The CDR3 region is CVRSLATEETQYF. In DNA, the CDR3 is TGTGTCAGAAGCTTAGCGACAGAGGAGACCCAGTACTTC.

This clone was detected only a few times. The chain uses TRBV6-1 and TRBJ1-6; 7 nucleotides agree with TRBD1. The CDR3 is made up of 18 amino acids. Germline V gene sequence: CDR1 MNHNS, CDR2 SASEGT. With V trimmed by 1 base and J by 3 bases, 9 bases remained unmatched. The CDR3 loop is CASSEDTMGTDYNSPLHF. DNA of the CDR3: TGTGCCAGCAGTGAAGATACTATGGGGACAGACTATAATTCACCCCTCCACTTT.

This chain connects TRBV6-5 to TRBJ2-1; 8 bases line up with TRBD1. Per germline, CDR1 MNHEY and CDR2 SVGAGI. Unmatched junction bases numbered 4, after V lost 2 bases and J lost 4 bases. The CDR3 is 15 residues long. The CDR3 region is CASSYDRGPYNEQFF. DNA for the CDR3: TGTGCCAGCAGTTACGACAGGGGACCTTACAATGAGCAGTTCTTC.

The CDR3 sequence: CASSIRRKAGQINQPQHF. CDR3 DNA sequence: TGTGCCAGTAGTATAAGGAGAAAAGCGGGACAAATCAATCAGCCCCAGCATTTT. The rearrangement uses TRBV19 and TRBJ1-5, with D possibly being TRBD1 (6 bases). The germline gives CDR1 LNHDA, CDR2 SQIVND (reference sequence). Trimming shortened V by 2 bases and J by 3 bases, and 20 bases separated the two germline ends. CDR3 size: 18 residues.

The chain joins TRBV28 to TRBJ2-1; a weak D match, TRBD1 (7 bases). Trimming pared 5 bases from V and 6 bases from J, leaving 17 bases between. Germline lookup yields CDR1 MDHEN and CDR2 SYDVKM. This CDR3 is built from 15 residues. The CDR3 DNA follows: TGTGCCAGCAGTCGACAGGGAGGTTTGGTCAATGAGCAGTTCTTC. Its translation is CASSRQGGLVNEQFF.

There are a few counts of this clone. The chain joins TRBV14 to TRBJ1-1, with 7 bases identical to TRBD1. Germline-derived CDR1 and CDR2 are SGHDN and FVKESK. V shed 3 bases and J 11 bases; nucleotides not matched to a gene: 9. The CDR3 sequence is 13 residues long. CDR3 DNA: TGTGCCAGCAGCCACCGACAGGGAATAGTGGCTTTCTTT. Its protein product is CASSHRQGIVAFF.

The rearrangement uses TRBV29-1 and TRBJ2-3; 10 positions agree with TRBD1. Trimming took 2 bases from V and 2 from J; bases not matched to a gene: 4. The CDR3 has 15 amino acids. The germline V gene encodes CDR1 SQVTM and CDR2 ANQGSEA. The CDR3 protein is CSVEPGTGVTDTQYF. Here the CDR3 DNA reads TGCAGCGTTGAACCCGGGACAGGGGTCACAGATACGCAGTATTTT.

The chain joins TRBV6-5 to TRBJ2-3, with 9 positions matching TRBD1. Trimming removed 5 bases from V and 3 bases from J; junction bases left unmatched: 6. Germline values: CDR1 MNHEY, CDR2 SVGAGI. The CDR3 totals 15 residues. The CDR3 loop is CASSPTTGGTDTQYF. For the CDR3, the DNA is TGTGCCAGCAGTCCTACGACAGGGGGAACAGATACGCAGTATTTT.

The gene calls are TRBV29-1 and TRBJ2-3; unclear D gene. There are 10 residues in the CDR3. V shed 4 bases and J shed 6 bases, with 5 bases lying between them. Germline values: CDR1 SQVTM, CDR2 ANQGSEA. CDR3 sequence (DNA): TGCAGCGTTGCAGTCGATACGCAGTATTTT. It encodes CSVAVDTQYF.

The CDR3 coding sequence is TGTGCCAGCAGCCCTGGGACAGGGCGCACAGATACGCAGTATTTT. Protein: CASSPGTGRTDTQYF. This sequence joins TRBV6-5 and TRBJ2-3, with TRBD1 matching 9 bases. J gave up 1 base and V 6 bases, and 5 bases lay outside the gene matches. The CDR3 has 15 residues. Germline CDR1 reads MNHEY; CDR2 reads SVGAGI.